One sample yielded the 31 T cell receptor beta chains listed below, sequenced in a study of blood T cells in healthy people across ages. Combining a sample-barcoded 5' primer with a J-beta primer mix, a second PCR ran for 7 to 11 cycles. TCRdb fed the 5' RACE reads into MiXCR, producing one record per CDR3 protein. The sample yields 780,000 or so distinct CDR3 sequences, 20% to 30% seen once. The same specimen was also included in a second study, on T cells of mothers and their children.

Input material: blood. These receptors all come from a boy younger than 18 in good health.

This clonotype was counted ten times or more. The CDR3 loop is CASSLEQLLSGNTIYF. DNA of the CDR3: TGTGCCAGCAGCTTGGAACAGCTCCTCTCTGGAAACACCATATATTTT. J is TRBJ1-3 and V is TRBV5-5; no firm D call. Germline values: CDR1 SGHKS, CDR2 YYEKEE (reference sequence). This CDR3 region has 16 residues. V dropped 0 bases and J dropped 0 bases, with 10 bases sitting between them.

V is TRBV28 and J is TRBJ2-5; 11 bases line up with TRBD2. The CDR3 loop spans 19 amino acids. CDR1 is MDHEN, CDR2 SYDVKM, per germline. V lost 6 bases and J lost 2; bases outside the gene matches: 17. The CDR3 reads CASSFLRASGGKMQETQYF. In DNA, the CDR3 is TGTGCCAGCAGCTTCCTGAGGGCTAGCGGGGGGAAAATGCAAGAGACCCAGTACTTC.

The chain joins TRBV28 to TRBJ1-5; TRBD1 matches at 7 bases. V was clipped by 7 bases and J by 0 bases; unmatched bases: 6. The CDR3 runs to 15 residues. The germline V gene encodes CDR1 MDHEN and CDR2 SYDVKM. The CDR3 is CASISGGNSNQPQHF. The DNA of the CDR3 is TGTGCCAGCATTTCAGGGGGAAATAGCAATCAGCCCCAGCATTTT.

This clonotype has just a few counts. The chain has TRBV7-6 and TRBJ2-2, with D hard to call. The CDR3 has 13 amino acids. The germline V gene encodes CDR1 SGHVS and CDR2 FNYEAQ. Trimming took off 5 bases at V and 4 bases at J, with 8 bases between the two ends. CDR3 residues: CASSIHGTGELFF. The CDR3 nucleotides are TGTGCCAGCAGCATTCATGGCACCGGGGAGCTGTTTTTT.

The chain couples TRBV29-1 to TRBJ2-1; no reliable D call. Germline V CDR1 and CDR2: SQVTM, ANQGSEA. V was pared by 7 bases and J by 0 bases, with 4 bases between. CDR3 length equals 11 residues. As DNA, the CDR3 is TGCAGCGGGTACTCCTACAATGAGCAGTTCTTC. Amino acid sequence: CSGYSYNEQFF.

This clonotype was seen a single time. This chain uses TRBV7-3 with TRBJ1-2; TRBD1 is a possible D gene (5 bases). Germline CDR1 SGHTA, CDR2 FQGTGA. The CDR3 is made up of 14 amino acids. V lost 5 bases and J lost 2, with 12 bases in between. The CDR3 reads CASSPRDLNYGYTF. The DNA of the CDR3 is TGTGCCAGCAGCCCCCGGGACCTGAACTATGGCTACACCTTC.

The rearrangement links TRBV6-1 to TRBJ1-1; possible D gene TRBD1, 5 bases. CDR1 is MNHNS and CDR2 is SASEGT in the germline V gene. V was shortened by 0 bases and J by 1 base, with 15 bases between the two germline ends. This CDR3 has 17 residues. Here the CDR3 reads CASSEALAYRKNTEAFF. CDR3 in DNA: TGTGCCAGCAGTGAAGCATTAGCGTACAGGAAGAACACTGAAGCTTTCTTT.

The chain is built from TRBV7-8 and TRBJ1-1, with D possibly TRBD1 on 6 matching bases. The germline V and J ends were trimmed by 3 bases and 0 bases, with 11 bases remaining between them. The CDR3 sequence is 15 residues long. Germline lookup yields CDR1 SGHVS and CDR2 FQNEAQ. The CDR3 reads CASSFNRDMNTEAFF. CDR3 nucleotide sequence: TGTGCCAGCAGCTTTAACAGGGATATGAACACTGAAGCTTTCTTT.

This clonotype was counted between two and nine times. The chain joins TRBV12-3 or TRBV12-4 to TRBJ2-2; 9 bases line up with TRBD1. The ends lost 6 bases at V and 6 bases at J; junction bases unmatched: 8. The CDR3 covers 15 residues. The DNA of the CDR3 is TGTGCCAGCAGCTCCGGGACAGGGAGGTCCGGGGAGCTGTTTTTT. It translates to CASSSGTGRSGELFF.

This clonotype came up a few times. V gene TRBV7-9 combines with J gene TRBJ1-2, with D uncertain. Trimming left V 0 bases short and J 3 bases short, with 11 bases between. CDR1 is SEHNR, CDR2 FQNEAQ, per germline (reference sequence). The CDR3 runs to 15 residues. In DNA form, the CDR3 reads TGTGCCAGCAGCTTAGCCGTCAGGAGGGACTATGGCTACACCTTC. This encodes CASSLAVRRDYGYTF.

This clonotype appeared a few times. The rearrangement uses TRBV6-6 and TRBJ2-3, with 10 positions matching TRBD2. The length of the CDR3 is 15 residues. Germline V gives CDR1 MNHNY, CDR2 SVGAGI (reference sequence). With 4 bases clipped from V and 4 bases from J, the junction kept 5 bases outside the gene matches. CDR3 region: CASSSLAGVSDTQYF. The CDR3 region has the DNA TGTGCCAGCAGTTCTCTAGCGGGGGTCTCAGATACGCAGTATTTT.

This clonotype has just a few counts. The chain carries TRBV9 and TRBJ2-5, with D possibly called TRBD1 or TRBD2 (5 bases each). The CDR3 runs 15 residues. V was cut by 0 bases and J by 0 bases, with 9 bases left in between. CDR1 and CDR2 from the germline V gene are SGDLS and YYNGEE. The CDR3, as DNA: TGTGCCAGCAGCGTAGAATGGGGGAACCAAGAGACCCAGTACTTC. Translating gives CASSVEWGNQETQYF.

This clonotype was counted only a few times. The gene calls are TRBV5-1 and TRBJ2-7; D is perhaps TRBD1 (8 bases). The germline gives CDR1 SGHRS, CDR2 YFSETQ. V shed 4 bases and J shed 4 bases, with 18 bases lying between them. The CDR3 sequence is 15 residues long. CDR3 nucleotides: TGCGCCAGCAGCCCATTGGGGGGGACAGGTTACGAGCAGTACTTC. It is translated as CASSPLGGTGYEQYF. Drawing the rest from reference TRBV5-1 and TRBJ2-7, the complete variable domain is KAGVTQTPRYLIKTRGQQVTLSCSPISGHRSVSWYQQTPGQGLQFLFEYFSETQRNKGNFPGRFSGRQFSNSRSEMNVSTLELGDSALYLCASSPLGGTGYEQYFGPGTRLTVT.

This clonotype has at least ten counts. The chain carries TRBV29-1 and TRBJ2-5, with D perhaps TRBD1 (7 bases). CDR3 length equals 12 residues. CDR1 and CDR2 (germline): SQVTM, ANQGSEA. V dropped 7 bases and J dropped 5 bases, with 14 bases sitting between them. CDR3 DNA sequence: TGCAGCGCACCAGGGGGGTCGGAGACCCAGTACTTC. It encodes CSAPGGSETQYF.

The chain is built from TRBV7-2 and TRBJ2-7; 10 nucleotides align to TRBD2. Germline-derived CDR1 and CDR2 are SGHTA and FQGNSA. CDR3 length: 16 amino acids. The V gene end was trimmed by 0 bases and the J gene end by 7 bases; junction bases not matched to a gene: 9. The CDR3 nucleotides read TGTGCCAGCAGCTTAGCGCTAGCTAGCGGGGGCTGGGAGCAGTACTTC. This codes for CASSLALASGGWEQYF.

This sequence joins TRBV2 and TRBJ2-3, with D perhaps TRBD1 (5 bases). Germline lookup yields CDR1 SNHLY and CDR2 FYNNEI. This CDR3 is 13 amino acids long. V gave up 7 bases and J gave up 2 bases, with 10 bases separating them. The CDR3 coding sequence is TGTGCCAGCATGGGGCTCAACACAGATACGCAGTATTTT. The encoded protein is CASMGLNTDTQYF.

This clonotype came up a few times. Sequence at one end of the junction differs from germline and may be a read error. CDR3 sequence reads: CAGSQDGTGATTQYF. CDR3 in DNA: TGCGCCGGCAGCCAAGATGGGACAGGGGCCACGACCCAGTACTTC. This chain uses TRBV4-3 with TRBJ2-5, with TRBD1 matching 10 bases. CDR1 LGHNA and CDR2 YSLEER come from the germline V gene. This CDR3 comprises 15 residues.

The chain links TRBV28 to TRBJ2-3; D possibly uses TRBD1 or TRBD2 (5 bases each). The CDR3 loop spans 17 amino acids. V dropped 5 bases and J dropped 6 bases, with 24 bases sitting between them. Germline V gene lookup returns CDR1 MDHEN and CDR2 SYDVKM. In DNA, the CDR3 is TGTGCCAGCAGTCCATCCCCGCCGGGACGCTCGGGGGATACGCAGTATTTT. As protein: CASSPSPPGRSGDTQYF.

The sample holds a few counts of this clonotype. A much larger clone sits a single nucleotide away, making a read error possible. This chain uses TRBV20-1 with TRBJ2-2; TRBD1 is a possible D gene (6 bases). CDR1 is DFQATT, CDR2 SNEGSKA, per germline (reference sequence). CDR3 length: 14 amino acids. Trimming left V 5 bases short and J 6 bases short, with 16 bases between. The CDR3 sequence: CSAGPGVFPGELFF. In DNA, the CDR3 is TGCAGTGCTGGACCAGGGGTTTTCCCCGGGGAGCTGTTTTTT.

This clonotype was found once. CDR3 DNA sequence: TGTGCCAGCAGCTTGGATAAGGCTTCTGGCCTGTTCTTC. It yields the protein CASSLDKASGLFF. The chain joins TRBV5-5 to TRBJ2-1; D call uncertain. Germline CDR1 SGHKS, CDR2 YYEKEE (reference sequence). The CDR3 is 13 residues long. V lost 0 bases, J lost 15 bases, and 16 bases lay in between.

Concerning this clonotype: The junction and the germline gene differ at one end; a read error may be behind it. The V call is TRBV19, the J call TRBJ2-7; 14 bases map to TRBD2. This CDR3 spans 16 amino acids. Germline CDR1 reads LNHDA; CDR2 reads SQIVND (reference sequence). The CDR3 nucleotides are TGTGCCAGTAGTTCTCCGGGACTAGCGGGGGACTACGAGCAATACTTC. It translates to CASSSPGLAGDYEQYF.

The chain links TRBV20-1 to TRBJ2-7, with 9 nucleotides matching TRBD2. CDR3 size: 13 residues. Germline CDR1 is DFQATT and CDR2 is SNEGSKA (reference sequence). V lost 5 bases, J lost 3 bases, and 5 bases stayed unmatched. The CDR3 nucleotides are TGCAGTGCTGGAGCGGGGGGAGTCTACGAGCAGTACTTC. It yields the protein CSAGAGGVYEQYF.

This clonotype was recorded a few times. The chain uses TRBV4-3 and TRBJ2-7, with TRBD2 matching over 12 bases. The CDR3 is 16 amino acids. Trimming took 5 bases from V and 4 from J; bases not matched to a gene: 9. CDR1 LGHNA and CDR2 YSLEER come from the germline V gene. CDR3 sequence reads: CASSGLAGGPLYEQYF. CDR3 coding DNA: TGCGCCAGCAGCGGTCTAGCGGGAGGGCCTCTTTACGAGCAGTACTTC.

This clonotype was recorded a few times. The genes are TRBV6-5 and TRBJ2-7; 7 positions match TRBD1. CDR1 and CDR2 from the germline V gene are MNHEY and SVGAGI. This CDR3 has 14 amino acids. The J segment lost 3 bases and the V segment lost 6 bases, leaving 8 bases of the junction unmatched. For the CDR3, the DNA is TGTGCCAGCAGACCAGGGGGAGAGATCTACGAGCAGTACTTC. Its translation: CASRPGGEIYEQYF.

The chain is built from TRBV7-9 and TRBJ1-2; the D gene is possibly TRBD1 (6 bases). Trimming took 4 bases from V and 1 from J, leaving 16 bases between them. This CDR3 has 16 amino acids. CDR1 and CDR2 from the germline V gene are SEHNR and FQNEAQ (reference sequence). The CDR3 DNA reads as TGTGCCAGCAGCTCGATGGACAGCCGCTATAACTATGGCTACACCTTC. It is translated as CASSSMDSRYNYGYTF.

This clonotype came up a few times. This rearrangement joins TRBV20-1 to TRBJ2-5; TRBD2 matches at 7 bases. Germline values: CDR1 DFQATT, CDR2 SNEGSKA (reference sequence). The CDR3 is 15 residues long. V lost 1 base and J lost 5; bases outside the gene matches: 10. The CDR3 nucleotides read TGCAGTGCTAGAGTGACTAGCTCAGTAGGGGAGACCCAGTACTTC. Translated, it gives CSARVTSSVGETQYF.

This clonotype was detected a few times. The genes are TRBV6-2 or TRBV6-3 and TRBJ2-1; D uncertain. The closer fit of TRBJ2-7 to the DNA end suggests the J call may be wrong. CDR3 size: 15 residues. Per the germline V gene, CDR1 is MNHEY and CDR2 is SVGEGT. The CDR3 region is CASSSSGLGSYEQYF. DNA of the CDR3: TGTGCCAGCAGTTCCTCGGGTCTGGGAAGCTACGAGCAGTACTTC.

Many counts were recorded for this clonotype. This sequence joins TRBV28 and TRBJ2-1, with D perhaps TRBD1 (6 bases). Germline V gene sequence: CDR1 MDHEN, CDR2 SYDVKM. Trimming removed 6 bases at V and 4 bases at J, with 10 bases between. CDR3 length equals 13 residues. DNA of the CDR3: TGTGCCAGCAGCTTCCAGGGGTACAATGAGCAGTTCTTC. Residues: CASSFQGYNEQFF.

This clonotype was seen more than once but under ten times. The genes are TRBV2 and TRBJ1-2; the D is unclear. The CDR3 has 13 amino acids. Trimming cost V 5 bases and J 9 bases, with 16 bases left between them. Germline-derived CDR1 and CDR2 are SNHLY and FYNNEI. As DNA, the CDR3 is TGTGCCAGCAGTTATGACAAGGAGATTCGCTACACCTTC. It is translated as CASSYDKEIRYTF.

This clonotype was seen a handful of times. V usage is TRBV28 and J usage is TRBJ2-3, with 8 positions matching TRBD2. From germline, CDR1 is MDHEN and CDR2 SYDVKM. V dropped 1 base and J dropped 6; count of bases not matched to a gene: 6. The CDR3 length is 15 residues. The CDR3 sequence: CASSLYGRAGDTQYF. CDR3 DNA sequence: TGTGCCAGCAGTTTATACGGGAGGGCCGGGGATACGCAGTATTTT.

This clonotype was counted a few times. J is TRBJ2-7 and V is TRBV7-2; no clear D. V gave up 6 bases and J gave up 0 bases, with 9 bases separating them. CDR1 is SGHTA, CDR2 FQGNSA, per germline. The CDR3 runs to 13 residues. This CDR3 is CASSGGNSYEQYF. The CDR3 DNA reads as TGTGCCAGCAGTGGTGGCAACTCCTACGAGCAGTACTTC. Full variable domain (rest looked up from reference TRBV7-2 and TRBJ2-7): GAGVSQSPSNKVTEKGKDVELRCDPISGHTALYWYRQSLGQGLEFLIYFQGNSAPDKSGLPSDRFSAERTGGSVSTLTIQRTQQEDSAVYLCASSGGNSYEQYFGPGTRLTVT.